Below, 32 T cell receptor beta chains from the same sample are listed, as sequenced in a study of shared clonotypes between healthy human individuals. Only in-frame clones appear in the TCRdb table, and some are missing; sequencing was by immunoSEQ multiplex PCR. The sample gives around 430,000 clones, roughly 77% of which show up once; under 15% is in the top ten. The source material was PBMCs. The receptors were sampled from a middle-aged woman in good health. Some clones in this sample may be carry-over from other donors' samples.

The chain is built from TRBV4-3 and TRBJ2-7, with 8 nucleotides matching TRBD1. The CDR3 sequence is 15 residues long. V lost 3 bases and J lost 4; bases outside the gene matches: 8. Germline lookup yields CDR1 LGHNA and CDR2 YSLEER. The CDR3 loop is CASSHTGTGGYEQYF. The CDR3 bases are TGCGCCAGCAGCCATACCGGGACAGGCGGTTACGAGCAGTACTTC.

With respect to this clone: A read error may produce the germline difference seen at one junction end. The chain carries TRBV7-7 and TRBJ2-7; 10 positions agree with TRBD2. Germline CDR1 SSHAT, CDR2 FNYEAQ (reference sequence). The length of the CDR3 is 15 residues. The CDR3 here is CASSLGLAENYEQYF. The DNA of the CDR3 is TGTGCTAGCAGTCTAGGACTAGCGGAAAACTACGAGCAGTACTTC.

V usage is TRBV27 and J usage is TRBJ2-4; no definite D call. The germline V gene has CDR1 MNHEY and CDR2 SMNVEV (reference sequence). V lost 2 bases to trimming and J lost 0 bases, with 14 bases between them. The CDR3 runs to 17 residues. The CDR3 region has the DNA TGTGCCAGCAGTTTAAAAGGCCAAAGACTAGCCAAAAACATTCAGTACTTC. Residues: CASSLKGQRLAKNIQYF.

The chain carries TRBV7-2 and TRBJ2-5, with D possibly being TRBD1 or TRBD2 (6 bases each). Per germline, CDR1 SGHTA and CDR2 FQGNSA. CDR3 size: 16 residues. Deletions cut 4 bases from V and 4 bases from J, with 19 bases between. CDR3 in amino acids: CASSSMQVGGRETQYF. DNA of the CDR3: TGTGCCAGCAGCTCGATGCAAGTGGGGGGCCGAGAGACCCAGTACTTC.

The chain has TRBV29-1 and TRBJ2-7, with 14 bases lining up with TRBD2. With V trimmed by 7 bases and J by 5 bases, 4 bases remained unmatched. Germline CDR1 is SQVTM and CDR2 is ANQGSEA. The CDR3 runs to 13 residues. CDR3: CSATGLAGDEQYF. In nucleotides, the CDR3 is TGCAGCGCCACGGGACTAGCGGGAGACGAGCAGTACTTC.

This clone showed up just once. The chain has TRBV20-1 and TRBJ1-4; D unresolved. The germline CDR1 and CDR2 sequences are DFQATT and SNEGSKA (reference sequence). Trimming left V 1 base short and J 8 bases short, with 2 bases between. The CDR3 is made up of 10 amino acids. The CDR3 nucleotides read TGCAGTGCTAGAGGGGAAAAACTGTTTTTT. Its protein product is CSARGEKLFF.

The J gene is TRBJ2-2, the V gene TRBV7-3; no definite D call. Germline CDR1 and CDR2: SGHTA and FQGTGA. This CDR3 spans 13 amino acids. Trimming pared 2 bases from V and 7 bases from J, leaving 8 bases between. CDR3 sequence reads: CASSLGSGGELFF. The CDR3 DNA reads TGTGCCAGCAGCTTAGGTTCGGGCGGGGAGCTGTTTTTT.

CDR3 amino acids: CSVGFSSEKLFF. The CDR3 DNA reads as TGCAGCGTTGGGTTCTCCAGTGAAAAACTGTTTTTT. V and J are TRBV29-1 and TRBJ1-4; D remains ambiguous. This CDR3 has 12 residues. Trimming pared 4 bases from V and 7 bases from J, leaving 10 bases between. Germline V gives CDR1 SQVTM, CDR2 ANQGSEA.

The chain joins TRBV7-2 to TRBJ1-3; a weak D match, TRBD1 (5 bases). V was cut by 2 bases and J by 8 bases, with 13 bases left in between. The V gene's germline CDR1 is SGHTA and CDR2 FQGNSA. The CDR3 spans 14 residues. The chain's CDR3 is CASSLSGGRDTIYF. CDR3 DNA sequence: TGTGCCAGCAGCTTAAGTGGGGGTCGGGACACCATATATTTT.

In this sample, this clone turned up a few times. The chain uses TRBV30 and TRBJ2-7; D might be TRBD2 (6 bases). CDR1 and CDR2 (germline): GTSNPN, SVGIG (reference sequence). V was clipped by 3 bases and J by 1 base, with 13 bases between them. CDR3 length: 14 residues. The CDR3 DNA reads TGTGCCTGGAGCGGACTAAAGCCTTCCTACGAGCAGTACTTC. It is translated as CAWSGLKPSYEQYF.

The genes are TRBV11-2 and TRBJ2-7; TRBD2 aligns across 8 bases. CDR1 and CDR2 (germline): SGHAT, FQNNGV. Trimming at V came to 3 bases and at J to 5 bases, leaving 9 bases not matched to a gene. CDR3 length: 15 residues. The CDR3 reads CASSLAPSGLNEQYF. The CDR3 DNA sequence: TGTGCCAGCAGCTTGGCGCCTAGCGGGTTGAACGAGCAGTACTTC.

V usage is TRBV6-1 and J usage is TRBJ2-7, with 7 bases fitting TRBD1. CDR3 length equals 14 residues. V lost 4 bases to trimming and J lost 4 bases; unmatched junction nucleotides: 7. Germline V gene sequence: CDR1 MNHNS, CDR2 SASEGT. The CDR3 DNA sequence: TGTGCCAGCAGTGGACAATCAGGGGGTTACGAGCAGTACTTC. Translated: CASSGQSGGYEQYF.

The chain carries TRBV6-1 and TRBJ2-2; either TRBD1 or TRBD2 may fit D (5 bases each). The V end lost 6 bases, the J end lost 0 bases, and 11 bases lay between the germline ends. Germline assignment: CDR1 MNHNS and CDR2 SASEGT. The CDR3 contains 15 residues. CDR3 DNA: TGTGCCAGCAGAACCGGGACGGCGAACACCGGGGAGCTGTTTTTT. It encodes CASRTGTANTGELFF.

This chain links TRBV28 with TRBJ2-7; D is unclear. CDR1 is MDHEN and CDR2 is SYDVKM in the germline V gene. Between the trimmed V and J ends, which lost 5 bases and 1 base, there was a span of 12 bases. The CDR3 is 14 amino acids. In DNA form, the CDR3 reads TGTGCCAGCAGTCTTCCACCCGAATCCTACGAGCAGTACTTC. Residues: CASSLPPESYEQYF.

The chain links TRBV11-1 to TRBJ2-5; 7 positions match TRBD1. This CDR3 comprises 15 residues. V was clipped by 2 bases and J by 5 bases; unmatched bases: 8. The V gene's germline CDR1 is SGHAT and CDR2 FQDESV (reference sequence). CDR3 sequence: CASSLYVRGQETQYF. In nucleotides, the CDR3 is TGTGCCAGCAGCTTATATGTAAGGGGGCAGGAGACCCAGTACTTC.

The chain joins TRBV10-2 to TRBJ1-3; 7 bases match TRBD1. J gave up 2 bases and V 4 bases, and 5 bases lay outside the gene matches. Germline-derived CDR1 and CDR2 are WSHSY and SAAADI. This CDR3 is 15 amino acids long. The CDR3 DNA sequence: TGCGCCAGCAGTGTAGGGACAGCGGCTGGAAACACCATATATTTT. Translation: CASSVGTAAGNTIYF.

The CDR3 region has the DNA TGTGCCAGCAGATTAGCGGGGAGTACCGGGGAGCTGTTTTTT. It yields the protein CASRLAGSTGELFF. The chain links TRBV6-1 to TRBJ2-2; 8 nucleotides line up with TRBD2. J was trimmed by 5 bases and V by 6 bases; bases with no gene match: 5. Germline V gene sequence: CDR1 MNHNS, CDR2 SASEGT. The CDR3 sequence is 14 residues long.

V and J are TRBV19 and TRBJ2-7, with D perhaps being TRBD1 or TRBD2 (5 bases each). CDR3 length: 16 amino acids. Germline values: CDR1 LNHDA, CDR2 SQIVND (reference sequence). Trimming pared 2 bases from V and 0 bases from J, leaving 14 bases between. Here the CDR3 reads CASSIRWGMSSYEQYF. The DNA of the CDR3 is TGTGCCAGTAGTATAAGGTGGGGGATGAGCTCCTACGAGCAGTACTTC.

The table lists this clone with a few counts. The J gene is TRBJ2-5, the V gene TRBV7-8, with TRBD2 matching over 12 bases. The CDR3 contains 16 residues. The germline V gene has CDR1 SGHVS and CDR2 FQNEAQ. V lost 5 bases to trimming and J lost 4 bases; unmatched junction nucleotides: 8. This chain's CDR3 is CASSQPSGRALETQYF. The CDR3 region has the DNA TGTGCCAGCAGCCAGCCTAGCGGGAGGGCCCTAGAGACCCAGTACTTC.

V and J are TRBV29-1 and TRBJ2-1; a possible D gene is TRBD1 (6 bases). The V gene's germline CDR1 is SQVTM and CDR2 ANQGSEA. Trimming removed 5 bases at V and 2 bases at J, with 13 bases between. The CDR3 runs to 14 residues. The CDR3 reads CSVFSGDTYNEQFF. The CDR3 DNA reads as TGCAGCGTTTTTTCAGGGGATACCTACAATGAGCAGTTCTTC.

The chain uses TRBV5-1 and TRBJ2-7; 9 nucleotides align to TRBD2. The V gene's germline CDR1 is SGHRS and CDR2 YFSETQ. Trimming cost V 0 bases and J 0 bases; bases outside gene matches: 4. This CDR3 region has 16 residues. This chain's CDR3 is CASSLGLAGSSYEQYF. CDR3 DNA: TGCGCCAGCAGCTTGGGTCTAGCGGGGAGCTCCTACGAGCAGTACTTC. Filled out from reference TRBV5-1 and TRBJ2-7, the complete variable domain reads KAGVTQTPRYLIKTRGQQVTLSCSPISGHRSVSWYQQTPGQGLQFLFEYFSETQRNKGNFPGRFSGRQFSNSRSEMNVSTLELGDSALYLCASSLGLAGSSYEQYFGPGTRLTVT.

In this sample, this clone turned up a few times. This chain uses TRBV29-1 with TRBJ1-1, with 9 bases lining up with TRBD1. Germline CDR1 reads SQVTM; CDR2 reads ANQGSEA. V was clipped by 7 bases and J by 5 bases; unmatched bases: 17. There are 16 residues in the CDR3. The CDR3 nucleotides are TGCAGCGCCGCCCCCATTTTACAGGGGGCCCGAACTGAAGCTTTCTTT. It encodes CSAAPILQGARTEAFF.

The rearrangement joins TRBV5-8 to TRBJ1-1, with TRBD1 as a possible D gene (6 bases). From germline, CDR1 is SGHTS and CDR2 YDEGEE. Trimming shortened V by 4 bases and J by 1 base, and 8 bases separated the two germline ends. CDR3 length equals 13 residues. The DNA of the CDR3 is TGTGCCAGCAGCCCGACAGGGAACACTGAAGCTTTCTTT. Its translation is CASSPTGNTEAFF.

The rearrangement joins TRBV28 to TRBJ2-5; 7 nucleotides agree with TRBD1. Germline CDR1 MDHEN, CDR2 SYDVKM. The CDR3 extends over 14 amino acids. Trimming cost V 5 bases and J 2 bases; bases outside gene matches: 5. In DNA, the CDR3 is TGTGCCAGCAGTCTGACAGGGACGCAAGAGACCCAGTACTTC. It codes for CASSLTGTQETQYF.

The gene calls are TRBV6-1 and TRBJ2-7; TRBD1 or TRBD2 may be the D gene (6 bases each). This CDR3 region has 14 residues. The V gene's germline CDR1 is MNHNS and CDR2 SASEGT. V shed 8 bases and J shed 3 bases, with 17 bases lying between them. As DNA, the CDR3 is TGTGCCAGCCGGAGGGACAACCGGGACTACGAGCAGTACTTC. It encodes CASRRDNRDYEQYF.

The rearrangement uses TRBV7-2 and TRBJ2-5, with TRBD1 matching 11 bases. J lost 1 base, V lost 6 bases, and 7 bases had no gene match. The germline V gene has CDR1 SGHTA and CDR2 FQGNSA. This CDR3 contains 16 residues. DNA for the CDR3: TGTGCCAGCAGTCAGTCCGGGACAGGGGGCCAAGAGACCCAGTACTTC. Protein sequence: CASSQSGTGGQETQYF.

The chain links TRBV10-3 to TRBJ2-2; D gene ambiguous. CDR3 size: 15 residues. V was pared by 10 bases and J by 0 bases, with 15 bases between. CDR1 and CDR2 from the germline V gene are ENHRY and SYGVKD. CDR3 nucleotides: TGTGCCACCGGCACTGAACAGCCGAACACCGGGGAGCTGTTTTTT. Translated, it gives CATGTEQPNTGELFF.

The chain couples TRBV5-1 to TRBJ2-3, with 12 bases aligning to TRBD2. Germline assignment: CDR1 SGHRS and CDR2 YFSETQ. The V gene end was trimmed by 3 bases and the J gene end by 3 bases; junction bases not matched to a gene: 14. This CDR3 is built from 19 residues. CDR3 DNA sequence: TGCGCCAGCAGCTCCCGGGGACTAGCGGGCCCCCCCGGGACAGATACGCAGTATTTT. Amino acid sequence: CASSSRGLAGPPGTDTQYF. Drawing the rest from reference TRBV5-1 and TRBJ2-3, the complete variable domain is KAGVTQTPRYLIKTRGQQVTLSCSPISGHRSVSWYQQTPGQGLQFLFEYFSETQRNKGNFPGRFSGRQFSNSRSEMNVSTLELGDSALYLCASSSRGLAGPPGTDTQYFGPGTRLTVL.

The chain combines TRBV6-5 with TRBJ2-7; D unresolved. The CDR3 totals 14 residues. Germline V CDR1 and CDR2: MNHEY, SVGAGI. Trimming cost V 6 bases and J 4 bases, with 16 bases left between them. As DNA, the CDR3 is TGTGCCAGCAGCCTAAGTGTAGCAGTATACGAGCAGTACTTC. This sequence encodes CASSLSVAVYEQYF.

The genes are TRBV7-2 and TRBJ1-1; no definite D call. The germline V gene has CDR1 SGHTA and CDR2 FQGNSA. The CDR3 runs 13 residues. Trimming removed 5 bases at V and 8 bases at J, with 15 bases between. The CDR3 protein is CASSPRRIEEAFF. The CDR3 bases are TGTGCCAGCAGCCCCAGGCGAATTGAAGAAGCTTTCTTT.

The genes are TRBV7-3 and TRBJ2-1; 8 bases are a match to TRBD2. V was clipped by 8 bases and J by 6 bases; unmatched bases: 6. CDR3 length: 13 residues. The germline gives CDR1 SGHTA, CDR2 FQGTGA. The DNA of the CDR3 is TGTGCCAGCGGAGCGGGAGCCCCCAATGAGCAGTTCTTC. The encoded protein is CASGAGAPNEQFF.

The chain combines TRBV18 with TRBJ2-7, with 7 bases identical to TRBD2. Trimming at V came to 6 bases and at J to 6 bases, leaving 17 bases not matched to a gene. Germline V CDR1 and CDR2: KGHSH, LQKENI. CDR3 length: 16 residues. The CDR3 sequence: CASSSNGRRDSSEQYF. CDR3 sequence (DNA): TGTGCCAGCTCGTCAAACGGGAGGAGGGATTCTAGCGAGCAGTACTTC. The full variable domain, with the rest looked up from reference TRBV18 and TRBJ2-7, is NAGVMQNPRHLVRRRGQEARLRCSPMKGHSHVYWYRQLPEEGLKFMVYLQKENIIDESGMPKERFSAEFPKEGPSILRIQQVVRGDSAAYFCASSSNGRRDSSEQYFGPGTRLTVT.